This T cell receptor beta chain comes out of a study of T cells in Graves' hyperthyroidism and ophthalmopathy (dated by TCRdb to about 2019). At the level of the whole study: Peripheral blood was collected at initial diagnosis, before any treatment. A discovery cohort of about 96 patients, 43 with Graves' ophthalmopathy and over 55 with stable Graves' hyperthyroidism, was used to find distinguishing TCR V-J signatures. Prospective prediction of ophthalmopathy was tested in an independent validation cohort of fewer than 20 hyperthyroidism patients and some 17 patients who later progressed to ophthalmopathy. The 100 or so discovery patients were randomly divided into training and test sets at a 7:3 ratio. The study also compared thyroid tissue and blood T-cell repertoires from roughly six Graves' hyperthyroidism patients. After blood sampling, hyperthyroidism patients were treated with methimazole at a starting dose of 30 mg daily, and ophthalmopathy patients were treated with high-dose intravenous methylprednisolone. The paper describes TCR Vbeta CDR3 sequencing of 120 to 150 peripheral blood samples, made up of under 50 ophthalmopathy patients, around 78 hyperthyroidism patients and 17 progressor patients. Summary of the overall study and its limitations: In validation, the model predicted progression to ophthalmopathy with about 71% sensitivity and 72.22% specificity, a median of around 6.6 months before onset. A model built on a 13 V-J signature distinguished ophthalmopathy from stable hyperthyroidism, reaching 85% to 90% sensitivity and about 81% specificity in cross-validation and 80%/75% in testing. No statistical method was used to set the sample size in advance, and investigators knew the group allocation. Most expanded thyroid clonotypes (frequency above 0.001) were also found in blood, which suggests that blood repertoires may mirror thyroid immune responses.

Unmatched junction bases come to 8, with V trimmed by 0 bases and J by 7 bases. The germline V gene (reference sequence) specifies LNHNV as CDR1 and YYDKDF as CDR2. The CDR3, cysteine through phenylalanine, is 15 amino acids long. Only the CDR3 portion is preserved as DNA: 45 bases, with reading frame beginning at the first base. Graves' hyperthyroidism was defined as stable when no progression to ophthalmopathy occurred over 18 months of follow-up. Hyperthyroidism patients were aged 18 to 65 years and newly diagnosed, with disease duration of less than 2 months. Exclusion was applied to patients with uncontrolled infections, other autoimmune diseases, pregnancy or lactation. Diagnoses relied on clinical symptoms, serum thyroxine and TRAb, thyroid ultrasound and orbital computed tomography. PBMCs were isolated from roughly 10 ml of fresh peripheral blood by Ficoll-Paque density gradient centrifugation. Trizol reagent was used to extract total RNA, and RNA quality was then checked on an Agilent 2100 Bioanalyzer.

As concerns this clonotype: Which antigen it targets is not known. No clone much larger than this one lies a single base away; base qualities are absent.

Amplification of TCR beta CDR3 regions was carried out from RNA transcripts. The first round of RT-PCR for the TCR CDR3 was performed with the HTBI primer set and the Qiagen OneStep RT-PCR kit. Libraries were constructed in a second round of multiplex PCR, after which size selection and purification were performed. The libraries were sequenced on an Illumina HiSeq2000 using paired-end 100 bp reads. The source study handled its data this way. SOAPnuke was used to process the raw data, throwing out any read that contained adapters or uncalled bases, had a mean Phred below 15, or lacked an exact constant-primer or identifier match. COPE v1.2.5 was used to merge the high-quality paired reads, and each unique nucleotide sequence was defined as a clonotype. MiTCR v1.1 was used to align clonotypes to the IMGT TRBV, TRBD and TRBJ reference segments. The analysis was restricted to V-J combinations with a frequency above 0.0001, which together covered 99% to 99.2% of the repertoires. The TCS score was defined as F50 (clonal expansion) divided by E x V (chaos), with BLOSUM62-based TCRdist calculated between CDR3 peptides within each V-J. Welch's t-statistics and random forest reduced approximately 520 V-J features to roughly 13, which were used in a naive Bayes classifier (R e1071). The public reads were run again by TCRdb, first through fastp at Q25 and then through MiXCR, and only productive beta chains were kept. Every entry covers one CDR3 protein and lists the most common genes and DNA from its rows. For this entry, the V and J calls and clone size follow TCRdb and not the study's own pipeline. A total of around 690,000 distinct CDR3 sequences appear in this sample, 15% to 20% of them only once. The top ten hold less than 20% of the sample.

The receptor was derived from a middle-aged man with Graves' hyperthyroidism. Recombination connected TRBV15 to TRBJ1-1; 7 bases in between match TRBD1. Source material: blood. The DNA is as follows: TGTGCCACCAGCAGAGATACTTCCGGGACAGTTGAAGCTTTCTTT. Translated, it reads CATSRDTSGTVEAFF. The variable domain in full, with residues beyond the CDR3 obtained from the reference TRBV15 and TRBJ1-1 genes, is DAMVIQNPRYQVTQFGKPVTLSCSQTLNHNVMYWYQQKSSQAPKLLFHYYDKDFNNEADTPDNFQSRRPNTSFCFLDIRSPGLGDTAMYLCATSRDTSGTVEAFFGQGTRLTVV.